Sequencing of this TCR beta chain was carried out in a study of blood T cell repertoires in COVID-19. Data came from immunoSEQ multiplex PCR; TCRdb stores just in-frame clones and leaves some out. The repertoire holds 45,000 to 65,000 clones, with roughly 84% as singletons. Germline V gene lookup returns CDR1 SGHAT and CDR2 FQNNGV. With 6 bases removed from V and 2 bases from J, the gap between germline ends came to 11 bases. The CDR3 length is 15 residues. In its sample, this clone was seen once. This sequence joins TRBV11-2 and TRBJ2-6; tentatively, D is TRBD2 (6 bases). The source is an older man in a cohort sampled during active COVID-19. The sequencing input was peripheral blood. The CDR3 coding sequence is TGTGCCAGCAGACCTCCGGGGGCTGGGGCCAACGTCCTGACTTTC. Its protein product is CASRPPGAGANVLTF. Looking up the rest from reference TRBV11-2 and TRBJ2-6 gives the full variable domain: EAGVAQSPRYKIIEKRQSVAFWCNPISGHATLYWYQQILGQGPKLLIQFQNNGVVDDSQLPKDRFSAERLKGVDSTLKIQPAKLEDSAVYLCASRPPGAGANVLTFGAGSRLTVL.